These 20 T cell receptor beta chains share one sample of origin, sequenced in a study of T cell repertoires in cytomegalovirus infection. TCRdb ran MiXCR on the reads and lists one entry per CDR3 protein. The sample holds about 450,000 distinct CDR3 sequences; approximately 32% are singletons and the top ten take roughly 13%. Sequencing input: PBMCs. Source of these receptors: a human donor in good health (CMV status not recorded). Some clones in this sample may be carry-over from other donors' samples.

This clonotype has ten or more counts. The genes are TRBV19 and TRBJ2-5, with 7 bases fitting TRBD2. V gave up 3 bases and J gave up 2 bases; unmatched junction bases: 6. The CDR3 is made up of 15 amino acids. Germline V gene lookup returns CDR1 LNHDA and CDR2 SQIVND (reference sequence). The CDR3 coding sequence is TGTGCCAGTAGTATGGCGGGGGTGTCACAAGAGACCCAGTACTTC. Protein sequence: CASSMAGVSQETQYF.

The chain carries TRBV7-9 and TRBJ1-1; D is undetermined. This CDR3 contains 15 residues. The V end was cut by 4 bases, the J end by 7 bases, with 19 bases between. The germline gives CDR1 SEHNR, CDR2 FQNEAQ (reference sequence). CDR3 in amino acids: CASSYWGRVGGEAFF. CDR3 nucleotide sequence: TGTGCCAGCAGCTACTGGGGTCGGGTTGGTGGTGAAGCTTTCTTT.

At least ten counts were recorded for this clonotype. The chain links TRBV20-1 to TRBJ2-3; D gene uncertain. The V end lost 3 bases, the J end lost 4 bases, and 8 bases lay between the germline ends. This CDR3 spans 12 amino acids. Germline values: CDR1 DFQATT, CDR2 SNEGSKA (reference sequence). CDR3 sequence: CSASRPADTQYF. The CDR3 DNA follows: TGCAGTGCTAGCAGACCAGCAGATACGCAGTATTTT.

This clonotype was observed a handful of times. This sequence joins TRBV10-3 and TRBJ2-7; no firm D call. V was trimmed by 7 bases and J by 0 bases, leaving 13 bases between them. CDR3 length: 14 residues. Germline V gene sequence: CDR1 ENHRY, CDR2 SYGVKD. The CDR3 protein is CAIKVTESSYEQYF. For the CDR3, the DNA is TGTGCCATCAAGGTAACTGAAAGCTCCTACGAGCAGTACTTC.

This clonotype was found many times. The chain's CDR3 is CASSYSRRRGGRNEQFF. CDR3 nucleotide sequence: TGTGCCAGCAGTTACTCGAGGAGACGGGGGGGAAGAAATGAGCAGTTCTTC. The V call is TRBV6-5, the J call TRBJ2-1; 8 bases agree with TRBD2. Per germline, CDR1 MNHEY and CDR2 SVGAGI. The CDR3 sequence is 17 residues long. The V gene end was trimmed by 0 bases and the J gene end by 7 bases; junction bases not matched to a gene: 11.

This chain joins TRBV2 and TRBJ2-1; D gene ambiguous. The CDR3 runs to 15 residues. Trimming took off 4 bases at V and 0 bases at J, with 10 bases between the two ends. Germline V gene lookup returns CDR1 SNHLY and CDR2 FYNNEI. CDR3 sequence: CASSGWRSSYNEQFF. The CDR3 nucleotides read TGTGCCAGCAGTGGATGGCGGAGCTCCTACAATGAGCAGTTCTTC.

This chain uses TRBV5-4 with TRBJ2-1; 11 bases align to TRBD2. CDR1 and CDR2 from the germline V gene are SGHNT and YYREEE (reference sequence). CDR3 size: 15 residues. J was trimmed by 2 bases and V by 5 bases; bases with no gene match: 3. The CDR3 loop reads CASRISGGAYNEQFF. The CDR3 DNA is TGTGCCAGCAGAATTAGCGGGGGGGCCTACAATGAGCAGTTCTTC.

This clonotype occurred a few times. This rearrangement joins TRBV12-3 or TRBV12-4 to TRBJ2-2; 7 bases match TRBD1. J was trimmed by 6 bases and V by 7 bases; bases with no gene match: 8. CDR3 length equals 14 residues. This CDR3 is CASTTQGVSGELFF. The CDR3 DNA reads TGTGCCAGCACCACCCAGGGGGTATCCGGGGAGCTGTTTTTT.

A note on this clonotype: No conserved phenylalanine or tryptophan is present at the end of the CDR3, so a read error is the likely explanation. The chain couples TRBV4-2 to TRBJ2-7; no definite D call. Trimming took off 0 bases at V and 6 bases at J, with 15 bases between the two ends. Germline V CDR1 and CDR2: LGHNA, YNFKEQ. The CDR3 totals 15 residues. CDR3 loop: CASSQDSPIWSEQYL. The CDR3 DNA reads TGTGCCAGCAGCCAAGATAGCCCCATTTGGAGCGAGCAGTACTTA.

This clonotype has a handful of counts. V gene TRBV6-2 or TRBV6-3 combines with J gene TRBJ2-6; D not certain. Trimming removed 1 base at V and 0 bases at J, with 4 bases between. The CDR3 runs 15 residues. Per the germline V gene, CDR1 is MNHEY and CDR2 is SVGEGT. The DNA of the CDR3 is TGTGCCAGCAGTTACTGGGACTCTGGGGCCAACGTCCTGACTTTC. The encoded protein is CASSYWDSGANVLTF.

This clonotype was found a few times. The chain has TRBV20-1 and TRBJ1-5; 7 bases fit TRBD1. The J segment lost 7 bases and the V segment lost 3 bases, leaving 6 bases of the junction unmatched. The V gene's germline CDR1 is DFQATT and CDR2 SNEGSKA (reference sequence). There are 13 residues in the CDR3. CDR3 amino acids: CSASRQGGQPQHF. The CDR3 region has the DNA TGCAGTGCTAGCCGACAGGGAGGACAGCCCCAGCATTTT.

This clonotype was counted only a few times. The chain couples TRBV6-1 to TRBJ1-1, with D possibly being TRBD1 (5 bases). Germline V gene lookup returns CDR1 MNHNS and CDR2 SASEGT. CDR3 length: 12 amino acids. V was pared by 4 bases and J by 11 bases, with 14 bases between. CDR3: CASSGTFPGAFF. DNA of the CDR3: TGTGCCAGCAGTGGGACATTCCCTGGGGCTTTCTTT.

J is TRBJ1-2 and V is TRBV29-1, with D possibly TRBD1 on 6 matching bases. Trimming cost V 2 bases and J 5 bases, with 18 bases left between them. Germline CDR1 reads SQVTM; CDR2 reads ANQGSEA. This CDR3 is 15 amino acids long. DNA of the CDR3: TGCAGCGTTGAATGGTTCAGGGGCACGGGGTATGGCTACACCTTC. It translates to CSVEWFRGTGYGYTF.

This clonotype was counted ten times or more. The genes are TRBV7-2 and TRBJ1-2, with D unclear. Trimming stripped 5 bases from V and 5 bases from J, with 12 bases between. The CDR3 is made up of 13 amino acids. Germline V lookup: CDR1 SGHTA, CDR2 FQGNSA. CDR3 residues: CASSPDGAYGYTF. Here the CDR3 DNA reads TGTGCCAGCAGCCCTGACGGAGCGTATGGCTACACCTTC.

This chain links TRBV5-1 with TRBJ1-2; D unresolved. Germline V gene data show CDR1 as SGHRS and CDR2 as YFSETQ. There are 15 residues in the CDR3. The V end lost 5 bases, the J end lost 3 bases, and 17 bases lay between the germline ends. CDR3 sequence: CASSHPGREDYGYTF. Written as DNA, the CDR3 is TGCGCCAGCAGTCATCCCGGCCGGGAGGACTATGGCTACACCTTC.

This clonotype was counted ten times or more. The chain combines TRBV7-2 with TRBJ2-5, with D maybe TRBD1 (6 bases). The germline V and J ends were trimmed by 0 bases and 1 base, with 9 bases remaining between them. The CDR3 runs to 15 residues. Germline lookup yields CDR1 SGHTA and CDR2 FQGNSA. CDR3 protein: CASSLALGAQETQYF. CDR3 sequence (DNA): TGTGCCAGCAGCTTAGCCCTGGGGGCCCAAGAGACCCAGTACTTC. Together with reference TRBV7-2 and TRBJ2-5, the CDR3 gives the full variable domain: GAGVSQSPSNKVTEKGKDVELRCDPISGHTALYWYRQSLGQGLEFLIYFQGNSAPDKSGLPSDRFSAERTGGSVSTLTIQRTQQEDSAVYLCASSLALGAQETQYFGPGTRLLVL.

Points on this clonotype: A much larger clonotype is one base distant, so this may be a read error. The rearrangement links TRBV7-2 to TRBJ2-5; 8 nucleotides agree with TRBD2. CDR1 and CDR2 (germline): SGHTA, FQGNSA. The CDR3 is 16 residues long. V was clipped by 5 bases and J by 4 bases; unmatched bases: 12. In DNA, the CDR3 is TGTGCCAGCAGCGGCAAGGGACTAGTGGGGGGAGAGACCCAGTACTTC. Its protein product is CASSGKGLVGGETQYF.

As for this clonotype: A junction end diverges from the germline sequence, so it may reflect a read error. The CDR3 DNA sequence: TGTGCCACCAGCAGGGCCCCCAGGGACAGGTTTGACTTC. It is translated as CATSRAPRDRFDF. The chain recombines TRBV15 with TRBJ2-7, with 8 bases identical to TRBD1. The CDR3 length is 13 residues. The V gene's germline CDR1 is LNHNV and CDR2 YYDKDF (reference sequence).

This chain uses TRBV19 with TRBJ2-6; D is uncertain. Germline CDR1 reads LNHDA; CDR2 reads SQIVND (reference sequence). V was cut by 7 bases and J by 4 bases, with 14 bases left in between. The CDR3 covers 15 residues. In nucleotides, the CDR3 is TGTGCCAGTACCCCTTCTACGTCAGGGGCCAACGTCCTGACTTTC. Translating it yields CASTPSTSGANVLTF.

This clonotype turned up a few times. This chain links TRBV7-8 with TRBJ1-2, with TRBD1 as a possible D gene (5 bases). CDR3 length equals 15 residues. From germline, CDR1 is SGHVS and CDR2 FQNEAQ. V was pared by 4 bases and J by 3 bases, with 15 bases between. CDR3 protein: CASSSWDLLDYGYTF. The CDR3 nucleotides read TGTGCCAGCAGCTCGTGGGACCTTCTGGACTATGGCTACACCTTC.